Presented here are 5 T cell receptor beta chains from one specimen sequenced in a study of control samples from healthy donors and cancer patients. The method was immunoSEQ multiplex PCR; TCRdb's version includes in-frame clones alone and lacks a portion of them. Here the sample spans tens of thousands of clones, less than 95% being singletons. The source material was PBMCs. The receptors derive from a woman aged 40 to 50 with head and neck cancer.

This CDR3 reads CASSLRGRVLNYGYTF. The CDR3 region has the DNA TGCGCCAGCAGCCTCCGTGGCAGGGTTCTTAACTATGGCTACACCTTC. This chain connects TRBV4-1 to TRBJ1-2, with TRBD1 as a possible D gene (5 bases). Germline V lookup: CDR1 MGHRA, CDR2 YSYEKL. CDR3 size: 16 residues. V lost 4 bases, J lost 1 base, and 16 bases lay in between.

This chain joins TRBV7-9 and TRBJ2-7, with a possible D match to TRBD1 (5 bases). From germline, CDR1 is SEHNR and CDR2 FQNEAQ (reference sequence). The CDR3 runs 13 residues. V lost 1 base and J 6 bases, leaving 10 bases between the germline ends. The CDR3 DNA follows: TGTGCCAGCAGCTTAGGACAGCTCGGCGAGCAGTACTTC. Amino acid sequence: CASSLGQLGEQYF.

The chain combines TRBV5-1 with TRBJ1-2; 7 bases line up with TRBD1. Germline lookup yields CDR1 SGHRS and CDR2 YFSETQ. The CDR3 loop spans 16 amino acids. Trimming removed 3 bases from V and 8 bases from J; junction bases left unmatched: 16. The CDR3 bases are TGCGCCAGCAGCTCGGGGGAGTCCACAGGGGTAAGCGGCTACACCTTC. This encodes CASSSGESTGVSGYTF.

The chain uses TRBV21-1 and TRBJ2-4; the table's D gene call, TRBD1, was not cross checked with the DNA. TRBV21-1 is an annotated pseudogene. The CDR3 is 16 amino acids. CDR3 residues: CASSIGQGNRKNIQYF. The CDR3, as DNA: TGTGCCAGCAGCATAGGACAGGGGAACAGAAAAAACATTCAGTACTTC.

The V gene is TRBV18, the J gene TRBJ1-1; D is undetermined. V gave up 1 base and J gave up 5 bases, with 5 bases separating them. Germline CDR1 KGHSH, CDR2 LQKENI. CDR3 length equals 12 residues. The CDR3 loop reads CASSPRTTEAFF. The CDR3 DNA follows: TGTGCCAGCTCACCACGCACTACTGAAGCTTTCTTT.